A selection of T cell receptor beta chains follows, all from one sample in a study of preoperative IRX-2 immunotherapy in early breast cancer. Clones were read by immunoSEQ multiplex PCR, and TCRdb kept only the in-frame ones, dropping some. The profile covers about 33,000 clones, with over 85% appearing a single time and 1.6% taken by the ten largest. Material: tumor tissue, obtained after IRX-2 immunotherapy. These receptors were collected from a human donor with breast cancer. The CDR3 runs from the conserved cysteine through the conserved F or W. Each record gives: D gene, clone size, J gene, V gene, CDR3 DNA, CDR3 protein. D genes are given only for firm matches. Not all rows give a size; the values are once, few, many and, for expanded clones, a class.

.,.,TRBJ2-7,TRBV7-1,TGTGCCAGCGGCCCCCAGGACAGTGGGGAGCAGTACTTC,CASGPQDSGEQYF
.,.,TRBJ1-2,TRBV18,TGTGCCAGCTCACCCGGCCAGGCGGGGAGCTATGGCTACACCTTC,CASSPGQAGSYGYTF
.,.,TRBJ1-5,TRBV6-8,TGTGCCAGCAACCAACGGGGAGGGGGAAGCAATCAGCCCCAGCATTTT,CASNQRGGGSNQPQHF
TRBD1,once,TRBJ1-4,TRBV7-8,TGTGCCAGCAGCCCTACAGGGGGCACTAATGAAAAACTGTTTTTT,CASSPTGGTNEKLFF
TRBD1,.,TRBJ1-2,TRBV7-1,TGTGCCAGCAGCCAACAACCAGGGACAGGAAATGACTACACCTTC,CASSQQPGTGNDYTF
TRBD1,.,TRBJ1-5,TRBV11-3,TGTGCCAGCAGCTTATCAGGGGGCGAAGGTCAGCCCCAGCATTTT,CASSLSGGEGQPQHF
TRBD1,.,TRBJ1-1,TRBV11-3,TGTGCCAGCAGCTCCCGGGACAGGGGTCGGAACACTGAAGCTTTCTTT,CASSSRDRGRNTEAFF
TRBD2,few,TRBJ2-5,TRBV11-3,TGTGCCAGCAGCTTTCGGCTAGCGGGAGGGCCTTTAGAGACCCAGTACTTC,CASSFRLAGGPLETQYF
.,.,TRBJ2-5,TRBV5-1,TGCGCCAGCAGCACCCACAGGGACGGGGAAGAGACCCAGTACTTC,CASSTHRDGEETQYF
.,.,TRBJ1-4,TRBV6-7,TGTGCCAGCACAGTAAGCGAAAAACTGTTTTTT,CASTVSEKLFF
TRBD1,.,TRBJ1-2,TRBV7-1,TGTGCCAGCAGCTTAACAGGGGACCATGGCTACACCTTC,CASSLTGDHGYTF
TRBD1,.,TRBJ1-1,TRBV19,TGTGCCAGTAGAAGACAGGGGGCGAACACTGAAGCTTTCTTT,CASRRQGANTEAFF
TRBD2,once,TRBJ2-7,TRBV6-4,TGTGCCAGCAGTTCCTCCAGGGCCGCTAGCGGGAGTTACGAGCAGTACTTC,CASSSSRAASGSYEQYF
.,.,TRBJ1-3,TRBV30,TGTGCCTGGAGTGTAGCCTCTGGAAACACCATATATTTT,CAWSVASGNTIYF
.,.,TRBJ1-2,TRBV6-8,TGTGCCTCCCGAGGGGGGAATTATGGCTACACCTTC,CASRGGNYGYTF
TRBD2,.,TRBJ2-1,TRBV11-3,TGTGCCAGCAGCAGCCACGGGACTAGGGCCGACAATGAGCAGTTCTTC,CASSSHGTRADNEQFF
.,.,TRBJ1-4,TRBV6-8,TGTGCCAGCAGGTCCCGGGGGAGCGGTGAAAAACTGTTTTTT,CASRSRGSGEKLFF
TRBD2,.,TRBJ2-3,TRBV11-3,TGTGCCAGCAGCCCCGGGGGTAGCGGGACAGATACGCAGTATTTT,CASSPGGSGTDTQYF
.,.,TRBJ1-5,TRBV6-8,TGTGCCAGCCAACCAGAAAATCAGCCCCAGCATTTT,CASQPENQPQHF
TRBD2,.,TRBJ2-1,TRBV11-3,TGTGCCAGCAGCCTCGACTCGGGGGGCAATGAGCAGTTCTTC,CASSLDSGGNEQFF
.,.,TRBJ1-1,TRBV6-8,TGTGCCAGCTCTCCAGGGATTTTCACTGAAGCTTTCTTT,CASSPGIFTEAFF
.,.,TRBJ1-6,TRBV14,TGTGCCAGCAGCCAAGTAGCAGGAGGGAATTCACCCCTCCACTTT,CASSQVAGGNSPLHF
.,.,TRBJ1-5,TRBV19,TGTGCCAGTAGTCCCAGGGAAGGAAATCAGCCCCAGCATTTT,CASSPREGNQPQHF
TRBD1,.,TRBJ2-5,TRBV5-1,TGCGCCAGCAGCTTTACAGGGGGCCAAGAGACCCAGTACTTC,CASSFTGGQETQYF
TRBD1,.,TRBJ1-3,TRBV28,TGTGCCAGCAGGGGACAGAGCTCTGGAAACACCATATATTTT,CASRGQSSGNTIYF
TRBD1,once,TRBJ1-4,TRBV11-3,TGTGCCAGCAGCTTAGTAGGACAGGGATCCGAAAAACTGTTTTTT,CASSLVGQGSEKLFF